This is a list of T cell receptor beta chains from one sample in a study of shared clonotypes between healthy human individuals. TCRdb keeps only in-frame clones here, not all; method: immunoSEQ multiplex PCR. Of about 580,000 clones listed, about 98% are singletons. The sequencing sample was made of naive CD8+ T cells sorted from blood. The origin of the receptors is a man aged 25 to 40 in good health. The CDR3 runs from the conserved cysteine through the conserved F or W. Each record gives: V gene, D gene, J gene, clone size, CDR3 protein, CDR3 DNA. D genes are given only for firm matches. For some rows the clone size is stated as once, few or many, or as a class when expanded; others skip it.

v_call: TRBV19
d_call: -
j_call: TRBJ1-5
clone_size: -
cdr3_aa: CASSGLGNQPQHF
cdr3_nt: TGTGCCAGTTCGGGGCTGGGCAATCAGCCCCAGCATTTT

v_call: TRBV19
d_call: -
j_call: TRBJ1-2
clone_size: -
cdr3_aa: CASSIDLENYGYTF
cdr3_nt: TGTGCCAGTAGTATAGATCTCGAGAACTATGGCTACACCTTC

v_call: TRBV7-3
d_call: TRBD1
j_call: TRBJ2-3
clone_size: -
cdr3_aa: CASSEGTGGSQYF
cdr3_nt: TGTGCCAGCAGCGAGGGGACAGGGGGCTCGCAGTATTTT

v_call: TRBV28
d_call: -
j_call: TRBJ1-5
clone_size: -
cdr3_aa: CASVPVDSNQPQHF
cdr3_nt: TGTGCCAGCGTACCGGTGGATAGCAATCAGCCCCAGCATTTT

v_call: TRBV7-7
d_call: -
j_call: TRBJ2-1
clone_size: -
cdr3_aa: CASSLESRTSEFF
cdr3_nt: TGTGCCAGCAGCTTAGAGTCCAGGACATCGGAGTTCTTC

v_call: TRBV6-6
d_call: -
j_call: TRBJ2-7
clone_size: -
cdr3_aa: CASSYSTEQYF
cdr3_nt: TGTGCCAGCAGTTACTCGACCGAGCAGTACTTC

v_call: TRBV27
d_call: TRBD1
j_call: TRBJ2-1
clone_size: -
cdr3_aa: CASRGWDRGDEQFF
cdr3_nt: TGTGCCAGCAGGGGATGGGACAGGGGAGATGAGCAGTTCTTC

v_call: TRBV27
d_call: -
j_call: TRBJ1-4
clone_size: -
cdr3_aa: CASKTAWWEEKLFF
cdr3_nt: TGTGCCAGCAAGACGGCCTGGTGGGAAGAAAAACTGTTTTTT

v_call: TRBV10-3
d_call: -
j_call: TRBJ1-4
clone_size: -
cdr3_aa: CAISRARDNEKLFF
cdr3_nt: TGTGCCATCAGTCGGGCTAGAGATAATGAAAAACTGTTTTTT

v_call: TRBV9
d_call: -
j_call: TRBJ2-2
clone_size: -
cdr3_aa: CASSVSGATGELFF
cdr3_nt: TGTGCCAGCAGCGTTTCGGGAGCCACCGGGGAGCTGTTTTTT

v_call: TRBV7-9
d_call: -
j_call: TRBJ2-3
clone_size: -
cdr3_aa: CASSLLGSSTDTQYF
cdr3_nt: TGTGCCAGCAGCTTACTCGGCAGTAGCACAGATACGCAGTATTTT

v_call: TRBV14
d_call: TRBD2
j_call: TRBJ2-1
clone_size: once
cdr3_aa: CASSQVAASGSFPYNEQFF
cdr3_nt: TGTGCCAGCAGCCAAGTCGCGGCTAGCGGGAGTTTTCCGTACAATGAGCAGTTCTTC

v_call: TRBV4-3
d_call: -
j_call: TRBJ1-4
clone_size: -
cdr3_aa: CASSQDPREEKLFF
cdr3_nt: TGCGCCAGCAGCCAAGATCCCCGAGAGGAAAAACTGTTTTTT

v_call: TRBV9
d_call: TRBD1
j_call: TRBJ2-2
clone_size: -
cdr3_aa: CASSPRTGGGELFF
cdr3_nt: TGTGCCAGCAGCCCCCGGACAGGGGGCGGGGAGCTGTTTTTT

v_call: TRBV4-1
d_call: -
j_call: TRBJ1-4
clone_size: -
cdr3_aa: CASSQGPGVNEKLFF
cdr3_nt: TGCGCCAGCAGCCAAGGGCCGGGGGTTAATGAAAAACTGTTTTTT

v_call: TRBV11-2
d_call: -
j_call: TRBJ2-7
clone_size: -
cdr3_aa: CASSLAGLNEQYF
cdr3_nt: TGTGCCAGCAGCTTAGCAGGGTTGAACGAGCAGTACTTC

v_call: TRBV4-1
d_call: -
j_call: TRBJ1-2
clone_size: -
cdr3_aa: CASSQGQWDLNYGYTF
cdr3_nt: TGCGCCAGCAGCCAAGGACAGTGGGATCTTAACTATGGCTACACCTTC

v_call: TRBV27
d_call: -
j_call: TRBJ2-2
clone_size: -
cdr3_aa: CASSYNTGELFF
cdr3_nt: TGTGCCAGCAGTTACAACACCGGGGAGCTGTTTTTT

v_call: TRBV18
d_call: -
j_call: TRBJ1-1
clone_size: -
cdr3_aa: CASSPDKSTAPEAFF
cdr3_nt: TGTGCCAGCTCACCAGACAAATCGACAGCGCCCGAAGCTTTCTTT

v_call: TRBV4-3
d_call: TRBD2
j_call: TRBJ2-7
clone_size: -
cdr3_aa: CASSQSTSGAYEQYF
cdr3_nt: TGCGCCAGCAGCCAATCGACTAGCGGCGCCTACGAGCAGTACTTC

v_call: TRBV27
d_call: TRBD2
j_call: TRBJ2-1
clone_size: -
cdr3_aa: CASVGLAGGDEQFF
cdr3_nt: TGTGCCAGCGTAGGACTAGCGGGTGGAGATGAGCAGTTCTTC

v_call: TRBV7-9
d_call: -
j_call: TRBJ2-3
clone_size: -
cdr3_aa: CASSFDLVTDTQYF
cdr3_nt: TGTGCCAGCAGCTTCGACCTTGTTACAGATACGCAGTATTTT

v_call: TRBV21-1
d_call: -
j_call: TRBJ2-4
clone_size: -
cdr3_aa: CARRRTGSGKNIQYF
cdr3_nt: TGTGCCAGGAGAAGGACTGGGTCGGGAAAAAACATTCAGTACTTC

v_call: TRBV7-9
d_call: -
j_call: TRBJ2-3
clone_size: -
cdr3_aa: CASSFRGRPTDTQYF
cdr3_nt: TGTGCCAGCAGCTTCAGGGGAAGACCCACAGATACGCAGTATTTT

v_call: TRBV5-1
d_call: -
j_call: TRBJ2-5
clone_size: -
cdr3_aa: CASSFQETQYF
cdr3_nt: TGCGCCAGCAGCTTCCAGGAGACCCAGTACTTC

v_call: TRBV5-1
d_call: -
j_call: TRBJ1-1
clone_size: once
cdr3_aa: CASRGVMNTEAFF
cdr3_nt: TGCGCCAGCAGGGGCGTCATGAACACTGAAGCTTTCTTT

v_call: TRBV5-5
d_call: -
j_call: TRBJ1-1
clone_size: once
cdr3_aa: CASSFRDRDTEAFF
cdr3_nt: TGTGCCAGCAGCTTCCGGGACCGAGACACTGAAGCTTTCTTT

v_call: TRBV4-1
d_call: -
j_call: TRBJ2-3
clone_size: -
cdr3_aa: CASSQQGTDTQYF
cdr3_nt: TGCGCCAGCAGCCAACAGGGGACAGATACGCAGTATTTT

v_call: TRBV7-7
d_call: -
j_call: TRBJ2-1
clone_size: -
cdr3_aa: CASSSLVQDEQFF
cdr3_nt: TGTGCTAGCAGCTCACTAGTCCAGGATGAGCAGTTCTTC

v_call: TRBV11-2
d_call: TRBD2
j_call: TRBJ2-1
clone_size: -
cdr3_aa: CASSRASGSLNEQFF
cdr3_nt: TGTGCCAGCAGCCGAGCTAGCGGGAGTTTGAATGAGCAGTTCTTC

v_call: TRBV7-2
d_call: TRBD2
j_call: TRBJ2-7
clone_size: -
cdr3_aa: CASSPLAGGFYEQYF
cdr3_nt: TGTGCCAGCAGCCCATTAGCGGGAGGTTTCTACGAGCAGTACTTC

v_call: TRBV7-9
d_call: TRBD2
j_call: TRBJ2-1
clone_size: -
cdr3_aa: CASSTGTNSYNEQFF
cdr3_nt: TGTGCCAGCAGCACCGGGACTAACTCCTACAATGAGCAGTTCTTC

v_call: TRBV30
d_call: TRBD2
j_call: TRBJ2-7
clone_size: -
cdr3_aa: CAWSDTSGTTEQYF
cdr3_nt: TGTGCCTGGAGTGACACTAGCGGAACTACCGAGCAGTACTTC

v_call: TRBV13
d_call: TRBD1
j_call: TRBJ2-7
clone_size: -
cdr3_aa: CASSLGGQGVSYEQYF
cdr3_nt: TGTGCCAGCAGCTTAGGTGGACAGGGAGTTTCCTACGAGCAGTACTTC

v_call: TRBV9
d_call: TRBD1
j_call: TRBJ2-7
clone_size: -
cdr3_aa: CASSVGQGTYEQYF
cdr3_nt: TGTGCCAGCAGCGTCGGACAGGGAACCTACGAGCAGTACTTC

v_call: TRBV2
d_call: TRBD2
j_call: TRBJ2-1
clone_size: -
cdr3_aa: CASSGEGEVDEQFF
cdr3_nt: TGTGCCAGCAGTGGGGAGGGAGAGGTCGATGAGCAGTTCTTC

v_call: TRBV15
d_call: TRBD2
j_call: TRBJ2-7
clone_size: -
cdr3_aa: CATSRGSGARYEQYF
cdr3_nt: TGTGCCACCAGCAGAGGAAGCGGGGCCCGCTACGAGCAGTACTTC

v_call: TRBV21-1
d_call: -
j_call: TRBJ2-7
clone_size: -
cdr3_aa: CASKDREPYEQYF
cdr3_nt: TGTGCCAGCAAAGACCGGGAGCCCTACGAGCAGTACTTC

v_call: TRBV6-1
d_call: -
j_call: TRBJ2-7
clone_size: once
cdr3_aa: CASTNPGNPYEQYF
cdr3_nt: TGTGCCAGCACCAACCCAGGGAACCCCTACGAGCAGTACTTC

v_call: TRBV27
d_call: TRBD2
j_call: TRBJ2-1
clone_size: -
cdr3_aa: CASSPGGSYNEQFF
cdr3_nt: TGTGCCAGCAGTCCGGGGGGCTCCTACAATGAGCAGTTCTTC

v_call: TRBV29-1
d_call: TRBD2
j_call: TRBJ2-7
clone_size: -
cdr3_aa: CSVEREEPYEQYF
cdr3_nt: TGCAGCGTTGAGCGGGAGGAACCCTACGAGCAGTACTTC

v_call: TRBV4-3
d_call: -
j_call: TRBJ2-7
clone_size: -
cdr3_aa: CASSQGADGYEQYF
cdr3_nt: TGCGCCAGCAGCCAAGGTGCTGACGGCTACGAGCAGTACTTC